These T cell receptor beta chains were read from a single sample in a study of T cells in Graves' hyperthyroidism and ophthalmopathy. TCRdb itself ran the multiplex PCR reads through MiXCR, one entry per CDR3 protein. The sample has almost 600,000 distinct CDR3 sequences; around 46% are singletons. What was sequenced was peripheral blood or thyroid tissue (not recorded which). The source is a woman aged 18-29 years with Graves' hyperthyroidism. CDR3s include the opening cysteine and the closing phenylalanine or tryptophan. D genes are given only for firm matches. For some rows the clone size is stated as once, few or many, or as a class when expanded; others skip it.

J gene,V gene,D gene,clone size,CDR3 protein,CDR3 DNA
TRBJ1-2,TRBV7-9,.,few,CASSLYPGTLYGYTF,TGTGCCAGCAGCTTATATCCCGGGACACTCTATGGCTACACCTTC
TRBJ2-6,TRBV4-3,.,many,CASSQASGANVLTF,TGCGCCAGCAGCCAAGCCTCTGGGGCCAACGTCCTGACTTTC
TRBJ1-2,TRBV30,.,few,CAWTTPGTEFYGYTF,TGTGCCTGGACCACCCCCGGGACGGAGTTCTATGGCTACACCTTC
TRBJ2-6,TRBV7-2,TRBD2,.,CASSLVGASGRFAF,TGTGCCAGCAGCTTAGTGGGGGCTAGCGGGAGGTTTGCTTTC
TRBJ1-5,TRBV30,TRBD1,few,CAWRQGTKQPQHF,TGTGCCTGGCGACAGGGGACGAAGCAGCCCCAGCATTTT
TRBJ2-5,TRBV20-1,.,many,CSAERVGKETQYF,TGCAGTGCTGAGCGGGTCGGGAAAGAGACCCAGTACTTC
TRBJ2-1,TRBV10-2,TRBD2,once,CASSGSSGRYNEQFF,TGCGCCAGCAGTGGGAGTAGCGGGAGGTACAATGAGCAGTTCTTC
TRBJ1-1,TRBV7-9,.,.,CASIRIPRAGAFF,TGTGCCAGCATTCGCATACCTAGAGCGGGAGCTTTCTTT
TRBJ1-2,TRBV19,TRBD1,.,CATRDRGAAGYTF,TGTGCCACGCGAGACAGGGGCGCGGCTGGCTACACCTTC
TRBJ1-2,TRBV20-1,TRBD1,many,CSAKDREDYGYTF,TGCAGTGCTAAGGACAGGGAAGACTATGGCTACACCTTC
TRBJ2-2,TRBV5-6,.,few,CASSLGRYSNTGELFF,TGTGCCAGCAGCTTGGGTCGTTACTCGAACACCGGGGAGCTGTTTTTT
TRBJ1-6,TRBV5-1,.,.,CACSLAPGSGSPLHF,TGCGCCTGCAGCTTAGCCCCGGGGTCAGGATCACCCCTCCACTTT
TRBJ1-2,TRBV15,.,many,CATSQDKPAGYTF,TGTGCCACCAGCCAAGACAAGCCGGCGGGCTACACCTTC
TRBJ2-3,TRBV12-3/TRBV12-4,.,.,CASTDTSGDTDTQYF,TGTGCCAGCACGGACACTTCGGGGGATACAGATACGCAGTATTTT
TRBJ1-4,TRBV24-1,.,many,CATSDWEDEKLFF,TGTGCCACCAGTGATTGGGAAGATGAAAAACTGTTTTTT
TRBJ2-6,TRBV20-1,.,.,CSASLRSSGANVLTF,TGCAGTGCATCATTGAGGAGCTCTGGGGCCAACGTCCTGACTTTC
TRBJ2-1,TRBV7-9,.,.,CASSIQGPVEQFF,TGTGCCAGCAGCATACAGGGTCCGGTTGAGCAGTTCTTC
TRBJ1-5,TRBV29-1,TRBD1,few,CSVTGTGGYEHF,TGCAGCGTGACCGGGACAGGGGGCTACGAGCATTTT
TRBJ1-3,TRBV6-5,.,few,CASSTAASGNTIYF,TGTGCCAGCAGTACGGCCGCCTCTGGAAACACCATATATTTT
TRBJ1-2,TRBV9,.,many,CASSVEGISNYGYTF,TGTGCCAGCAGCGTAGAAGGGATCAGTAACTATGGCTACACCTTC
TRBJ2-3,TRBV20-1,TRBD2,many,CSATGGVDTQYF,TGCAGTGCTACGGGAGGGGTAGATACGCAGTATTTT
TRBJ1-2,TRBV18,TRBD1,.,CASSPPGQGAYGYTF,TGTGCCAGCTCACCACCGGGACAGGGGGCCTATGGCTACACCTTC
TRBJ1-1,TRBV6-2/TRBV6-3,.,many,CASRRTGQNTEAFF,TGTGCCAGCAGACGGACGGGGCAGAACACTGAAGCTTTCTTT
TRBJ2-7,TRBV6-5,TRBD1,.,CASSYPGGDEQYF,TGTGCCAGCAGTTACCCAGGGGGAGACGAGCAGTACTTC
TRBJ2-7,TRBV6-2/TRBV6-3,.,many,CASSEFWRGSSYEQYF,TGTGCCAGCAGTGAATTCTGGCGGGGAAGCTCCTACGAGCAGTACTTC
TRBJ2-2,TRBV20-1,TRBD2,many,CSARLAAGELFF,TGCAGTGCCAGACTAGCGGCCGGGGAGCTGTTTTTT
TRBJ1-2,TRBV2,TRBD1,many,CASRLTRGQGVYGYTF,TGTGCCAGCAGGCTTACCCGGGGACAGGGGGTCTATGGCTACACCTTC
TRBJ2-7,TRBV6-5,TRBD2,many,CATSGMNYEQYF,TGTGCCACTAGCGGGATGAATTACGAGCAGTACTTC
TRBJ2-5,TRBV11-1,.,.,CASSAAWAGGETQYF,TGTGCCAGCAGTGCGGCGTGGGCGGGCGGGGAGACCCAGTACTTC